This is a list of T cell receptor beta chains from one sample in a study of cytomegalovirus exposure and HLA in healthy donors. Profiling relied on immunoSEQ multiplex PCR, and the TCRdb table lists in-frame clones only, not all of them. The sample comprises around 92,000 clones, approximately 72% of which are singletons, and 13% to 15% rests with the top ten. The sequenced sample was PBMCs. All receptors come from a woman in her seventies in good health and CMV-seropositive. The CDR3 runs from the conserved cysteine through the conserved F or W. A D gene is named only where the DNA matches it firmly. Clone size appears in some rows only: once, few, many, or a class for an expanded clone.

D gene	V gene	J gene	clone size	CDR3 DNA	CDR3 protein
.	TRBV11-2	TRBJ1-4	.	TGTGCCAGCAGCTTAACCGGCGGGAATGAAAAACTGTTTTTT	CASSLTGGNEKLFF
.	TRBV28	TRBJ1-1	few	TGTGCCAGCAGTTTATACAGGGATGAAGCTTTCTTT	CASSLYRDEAFF
TRBD2	TRBV5-1	TRBJ2-7	.	TGCGCCAGCAGCTTTGAGGCTAGCGGGAACGAGCAGTACTTC	CASSFEASGNEQYF
.	TRBV28	TRBJ2-5	.	TGTGCCAGCAGTTCAACGGTATATCAGTACTTC	CASSSTVYQYF
.	TRBV6-4	TRBJ1-5	.	TGTGCCAGCAGTGCGCAACCGGGACAGCCCCAGCATTTT	CASSAQPGQPQHF
.	TRBV28	TRBJ2-7	.	TGTGCCAGCAGTCCTAGGGGCGAGCAGTACTTC	CASSPRGEQYF
TRBD1	TRBV6-7	TRBJ1-5	.	TGTGCCAGCAGCCCAACAGGGGTTTGGAATCAGCCCCAGCATTTT	CASSPTGVWNQPQHF
.	TRBV7-8	TRBJ1-1	.	TGTGCCAGCAGCTCCATCACTATGAACACTGAAGCTTTCTTT	CASSSITMNTEAFF
TRBD1	TRBV7-8	TRBJ2-7	.	TGTGCCAGCAGCTTAGTAACGGGACAGGGGTGGCCCTACGAGCAGTACTTC	CASSLVTGQGWPYEQYF
TRBD2	TRBV19	TRBJ2-5	.	TGTGCCAGTAGTAGGGTGGGCGGGAGAGACCAAGAGACCCAGTACTTC	CASSRVGGRDQETQYF